This T cell receptor beta chain is drawn from a study of blood T cell repertoires in COVID-19. The CDR3 consists of 11 residues. Per germline, CDR1 MNHEY and CDR2 SMNVEV (reference sequence). Adults between about 18 and 89 years of age took part from 20 to 25 US areas. The assay was immunoSEQ multiplex PCR, and TCRdb's table has in-frame clones only and misses some. Counted here are about 300,000 clones, 85% to 90% occurring once; the ten biggest clones make up 3.5% to 4.5%. V and J are TRBV27 and TRBJ1-2; tentative D call: TRBD1 (5 bases). The sequence was collected from a man aged 25-45 years who had recovered from COVID-19. Sequenced: PBMCs or T cells enriched from blood (not recorded which). For the CDR3, the DNA is TGTGTAGCGGGGCCCTCCTATGGCTACACCTTC. Residues: CVAGPSYGYTF.